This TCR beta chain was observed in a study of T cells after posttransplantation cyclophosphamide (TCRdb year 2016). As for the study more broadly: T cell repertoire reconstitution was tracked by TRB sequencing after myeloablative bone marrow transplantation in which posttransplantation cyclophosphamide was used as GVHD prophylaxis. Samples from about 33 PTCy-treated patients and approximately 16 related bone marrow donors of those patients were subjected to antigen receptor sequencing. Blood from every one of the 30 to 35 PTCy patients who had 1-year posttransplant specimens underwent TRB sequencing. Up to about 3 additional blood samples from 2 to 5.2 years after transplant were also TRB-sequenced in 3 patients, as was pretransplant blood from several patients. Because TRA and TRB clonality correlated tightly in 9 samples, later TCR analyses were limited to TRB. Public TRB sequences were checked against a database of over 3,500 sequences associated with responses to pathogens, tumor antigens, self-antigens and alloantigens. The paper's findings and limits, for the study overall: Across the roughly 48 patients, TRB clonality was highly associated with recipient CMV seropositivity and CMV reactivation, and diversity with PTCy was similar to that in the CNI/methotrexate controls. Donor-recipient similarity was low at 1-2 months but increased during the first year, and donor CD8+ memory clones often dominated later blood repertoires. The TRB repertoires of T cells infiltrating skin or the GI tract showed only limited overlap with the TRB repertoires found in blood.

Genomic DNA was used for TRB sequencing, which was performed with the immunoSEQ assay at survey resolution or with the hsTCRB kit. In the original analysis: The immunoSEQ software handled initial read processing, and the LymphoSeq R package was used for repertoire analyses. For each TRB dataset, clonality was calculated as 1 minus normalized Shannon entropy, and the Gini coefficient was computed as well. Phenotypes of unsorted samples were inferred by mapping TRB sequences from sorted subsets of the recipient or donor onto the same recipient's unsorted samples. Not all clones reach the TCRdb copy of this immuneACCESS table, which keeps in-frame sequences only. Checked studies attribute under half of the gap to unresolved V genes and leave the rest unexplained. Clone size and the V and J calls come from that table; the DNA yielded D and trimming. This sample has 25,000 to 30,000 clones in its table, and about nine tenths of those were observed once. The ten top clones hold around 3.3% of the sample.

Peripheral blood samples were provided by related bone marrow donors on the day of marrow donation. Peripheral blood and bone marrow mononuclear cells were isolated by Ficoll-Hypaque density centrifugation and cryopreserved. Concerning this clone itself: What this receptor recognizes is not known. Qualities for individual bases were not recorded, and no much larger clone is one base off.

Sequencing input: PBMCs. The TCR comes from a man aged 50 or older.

The CDR3: CASSSKRLGTVDSGNTIYF. The nucleotide sequence reads as follows: TGTGCCAGCAGCTCGAAGAGGTTGGGGACAGTCGACTCTGGAAACACCATATATTTT. Recombination linked TRBV7-9 to TRBJ1-3, and TRBD1 aligns with 7 junction nucleotides. Measured from the cysteine to the phenylalanine, the CDR3 is 19 residues long. Only the CDR3 DNA stays, 57 bases, in frame from base 1. After removal of 4 bases from V and 0 bases from J, the junction retains 15 bases not matched to a gene. CDR1 and CDR2 are drawn from the germline V gene (reference sequence): SEHNR, FQNEAQ. The CDR3, completed at both ends by the reference TRBV7-9 and TRBJ1-3 genes, gives the full variable domain DTGVSQNPRHKITKRGQNVTFRCDPISEHNRLYWYRQTLGQGPEFLTYFQNEAQLEKSRLLSDRFSAERPKGSFSTLEIQRTEQGDSAMYLCASSSKRLGTVDSGNTIYFGEGSWLTVV.